The source of this T cell receptor (beta chain) is a study of cytomegalovirus exposure and HLA in healthy donors. Points from the study as a whole: Information on immune exposure was restricted to one variable (CMV serostatus). What a later analysis showed was that several of the most significant clusters appeared linked to common viral pathogens.

The V end was cut by 1 base, the J end by 5 bases, with 20 bases between. This CDR3 region has 17 residues. CDR1 SGHDN and CDR2 FVKESK come from the germline V gene. About this clone: No antigen is known for it.

Both 60 Vbeta primers and 13 Jbeta primers went into the PCR. Repertoires were generated with immunoSEQ multiplex PCR, while TCRdb's copy carries only in-frame clones and drops some. The data hold around 130,000 clones, with 81% observed a single time. The gene calls are TRBV14 and TRBJ2-5; D might be TRBD1 (5 bases). The sample was PBMCs. The sequence was obtained from a woman aged 40 to 50 in good health and CMV-seronegative. CDR3 sequence (DNA): TGTGCCAGCAGCCAAGTCAAAGGACAAGGGCCCCGGGAGACCCAGTACTTC. It yields the protein CASSQVKGQGPRETQYF.